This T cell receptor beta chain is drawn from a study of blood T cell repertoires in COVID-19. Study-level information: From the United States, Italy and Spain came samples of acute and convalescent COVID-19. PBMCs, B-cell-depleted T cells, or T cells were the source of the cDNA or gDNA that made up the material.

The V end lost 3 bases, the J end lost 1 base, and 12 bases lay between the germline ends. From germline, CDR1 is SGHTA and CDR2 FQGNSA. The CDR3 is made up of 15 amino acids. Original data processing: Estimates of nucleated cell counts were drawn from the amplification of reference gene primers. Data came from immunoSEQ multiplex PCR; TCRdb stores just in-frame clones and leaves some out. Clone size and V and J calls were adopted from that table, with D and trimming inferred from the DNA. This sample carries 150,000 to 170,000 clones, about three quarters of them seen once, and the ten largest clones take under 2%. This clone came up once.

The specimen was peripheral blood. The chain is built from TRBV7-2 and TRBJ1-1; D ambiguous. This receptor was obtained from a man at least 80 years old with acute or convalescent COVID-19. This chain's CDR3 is CASSFTRLTNTEAFF. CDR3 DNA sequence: TGTGCCAGCAGCTTTACAAGATTAACGAACACTGAAGCTTTCTTT. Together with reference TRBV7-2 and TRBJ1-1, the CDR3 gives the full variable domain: GAGVSQSPSNKVTEKGKDVELRCDPISGHTALYWYRQSLGQGLEFLIYFQGNSAPDKSGLPSDRFSAERTGGSVSTLTIQRTQQEDSAVYLCASSFTRLTNTEAFFGQGTRLTVV.